This TCR beta chain was captured by sequencing in a study of blood T cell repertoires in COVID-19. Study context: Both acute and convalescent COVID-19 samples were obtained from the United States, Italy and Spain.

Authors' methods: By means of reference gene primer amplification, nucleated cell counts were estimated. TCRdb's table, derived via immunoSEQ multiplex PCR, lists solely in-frame clones and lacks some. The V and J calls and clone size are taken from that table; D and trimming were inferred from the DNA. The data show some 180,000 clones, with approximately 80% seen just once and under 15% held by the top ten. The V end was cut by 7 bases, the J end by 4 bases, with 19 bases between. Germline values: CDR1 GTSNPN, CDR2 SVGIG (reference sequence). CDR3 size: 14 residues. Everyone who took part was about 18 to 89 years old, and they came from roughly 25 US areas. During the 2 weeks before they entered the study, exposed participants had met someone with a PCR-confirmed or clinician-diagnosed COVID-19 case.

The sequence was collected from a man aged 60 to 75 who had been exposed to COVID-19. V usage is TRBV30 and J usage is TRBJ1-1; TRBD1 might be the D (6 bases). The source material was PBMCs or T cells enriched from blood (not recorded which). This CDR3 is CAYRAGAPTTEAFF. Written as DNA, the CDR3 is TGTGCCTACCGGGCAGGGGCACCGACCACTGAAGCTTTCTTT.